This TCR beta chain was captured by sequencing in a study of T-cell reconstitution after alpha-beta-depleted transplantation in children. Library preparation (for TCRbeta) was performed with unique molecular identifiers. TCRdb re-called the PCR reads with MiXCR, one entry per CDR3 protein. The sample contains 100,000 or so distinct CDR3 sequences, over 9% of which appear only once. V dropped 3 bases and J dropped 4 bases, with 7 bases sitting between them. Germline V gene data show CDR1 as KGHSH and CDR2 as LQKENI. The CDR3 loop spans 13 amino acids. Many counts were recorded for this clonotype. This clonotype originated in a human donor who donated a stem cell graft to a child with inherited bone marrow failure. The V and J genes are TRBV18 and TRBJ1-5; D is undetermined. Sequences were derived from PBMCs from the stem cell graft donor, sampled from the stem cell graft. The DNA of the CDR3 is TGTGCCAGCTCACCGGACCCAAATCAGCCCCAGCATTTT. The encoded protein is CASSPDPNQPQHF.